Below, 29 T cell receptor beta chains from the same sample are listed, as sequenced in a study of OX40 agonist ivuxolimab in advanced cancers. The method behind the library was the immunoSEQ multiplex PCR assay. TCRdb mirrors the immuneACCESS table, restricted to in-frame sequences. Some clones are absent from its copies; in checked studies, under half trace to an unresolved V gene, and the reason for the others is unknown. The sample table shows tens of thousands of clones, and approximately 89% are seen once. Jointly, the top ten make up approximately 6% of the sample. Here the sequenced sample was CD4+ or CD8+ T cells sorted from blood, taken in a trial of the OX40 agonist ivuxolimab. These receptors originate from an adult with an advanced solid tumor such as melanoma, head and neck, liver or kidney cancer.

This CDR3 reads CSVIQGTGGYTF. The CDR3 region has the DNA TGCAGCGTTATACAGGGGACGGGGGGCTACACCTTC. The J gene is TRBJ1-2, the V gene TRBV29-1; 7 bases agree with TRBD1. The CDR3 loop spans 12 amino acids. Germline V CDR1 and CDR2: SQVTM, ANQGSEA. The J segment lost 8 bases and the V segment lost 5 bases, leaving 8 bases of the junction unmatched.

The chain couples TRBV6-5 to TRBJ1-2, with D unresolved. Trimming removed 10 bases from V and 0 bases from J, with 12 bases in between. The V gene's germline CDR1 is MNHEY and CDR2 SVGAGI. The CDR3 totals 13 residues. The CDR3 reads CATQDVPNYGYTF. CDR3 bases: TGTGCCACCCAGGACGTACCTAACTATGGCTACACCTTC.

This clone showed up just once. CDR3: CASSLFDRTQETQYF. The CDR3, as DNA: TGTGCCAGCAGTTTATTCGACAGAACCCAAGAGACCCAGTACTTC. The chain has TRBV28 and TRBJ2-5; D perhaps matches TRBD1 (5 bases). The CDR3 sequence is 15 residues long. V was trimmed by 1 base and J by 1 base, leaving 10 bases between them. In germline, CDR1 is MDHEN, CDR2 SYDVKM.

V and J are TRBV6-6 and TRBJ1-1; D uncertain. CDR1 is MNHNY, CDR2 SVGAGI, per germline (reference sequence). This CDR3 is built from 13 residues. The V and J ends lost 5 bases and 1 base respectively, with 8 bases between them. CDR3 DNA sequence: TGTGCCAGCAGTACCAGGACGAACACTGAAGCTTTCTTT. Encoded protein: CASSTRTNTEAFF.

V is TRBV5-5 and J is TRBJ1-1; D is ambiguous. V lost 0 bases and J 3 bases, leaving 9 bases between the germline ends. The CDR3 runs 14 residues. The germline V gene has CDR1 SGHKS and CDR2 YYEKEE (reference sequence). The CDR3 DNA follows: TGTGCCAGCAGCTTGGCCCCTGGGGACACTGAAGCTTTCTTT. Encoded protein: CASSLAPGDTEAFF.

This clone was observed a single time. For the CDR3, the DNA is TGTGCCTGGAGTAGCGGGTACGAGCAGTACTTC. Amino acid sequence: CAWSSGYEQYF. The V call is TRBV30, the J call TRBJ2-7, with D perhaps matching TRBD2 (6 bases). The CDR3 loop spans 11 amino acids. V was clipped by 2 bases and J by 4 bases, with 6 bases between them. Per germline, CDR1 GTSNPN and CDR2 SVGIG (reference sequence).

The gene calls are TRBV4-3 and TRBJ1-1; the match to TRBD1 covers 8 bases. This CDR3 is 15 amino acids long. The J segment lost 1 base and the V segment lost 4 bases, leaving 5 bases of the junction unmatched. CDR1 and CDR2 from the germline V gene are LGHNA and YSLEER. The CDR3 is CASSPGGQGNTEAFF. The CDR3 DNA follows: TGCGCCAGCAGCCCAGGAGGACAGGGGAACACTGAAGCTTTCTTT.

The chain couples TRBV7-6 to TRBJ1-2; D uncertain. Trimming stripped 1 base from V and 3 bases from J, with 6 bases between. The germline CDR1 and CDR2 sequences are SGHVS and FNYEAQ. The CDR3 extends over 13 amino acids. The CDR3 spells CASSLGAYYGYTF. CDR3 nucleotides: TGTGCCAGCAGCTTAGGGGCCTACTATGGCTACACCTTC.

V and J are TRBV7-9 and TRBJ1-3, with D uncertain. Trimming cost V 5 bases and J 0 bases, with 8 bases left between them. Germline V gene sequence: CDR1 SEHNR, CDR2 FQNEAQ (reference sequence). The CDR3 is 14 residues long. DNA for the CDR3: TGTGCCAGCAGCCCCACGAGCTCTGGAAACACCATATATTTT. Translating gives CASSPTSSGNTIYF.

V gene TRBV10-3 combines with J gene TRBJ1-5, with D unresolved. The V gene's germline CDR1 is ENHRY and CDR2 SYGVKD. The CDR3 consists of 13 residues. The V gene lost 0 bases and the J gene lost 7 bases, with 7 bases spanning the gap. The CDR3 coding sequence is TGTGCCATCAGTGAGTCGCGTGGGCAGCCCCAGCATTTT. Translating it yields CAISESRGQPQHF.

This clone has just one count. The chain has TRBV4-3 and TRBJ2-1; D uncertain. The CDR3 has 11 residues. The germline CDR1 and CDR2 sequences are LGHNA and YSLEER. With 3 bases removed from V and 15 bases from J, the gap between germline ends came to 12 bases. The CDR3 region is CASSQAAPWFF. The CDR3 coding sequence is TGCGCCAGCAGCCAGGCCGCCCCTTGGTTCTTC.

The chain couples TRBV6-6 to TRBJ1-1, with D possibly TRBD1 on 6 matching bases. Germline CDR1 reads MNHNY; CDR2 reads SVGAGI (reference sequence). The CDR3 is 14 residues long. V lost 6 bases and J 4 bases, leaving 15 bases between the germline ends. Here the CDR3 DNA reads TGTGCCAGCAGAACAGGGCCCGGGGGCACTGAAGCTTTCTTT. This sequence encodes CASRTGPGGTEAFF.

The V and J genes are TRBV4-1 and TRBJ2-3; 7 bases line up with TRBD2. The CDR3 totals 16 residues. Germline loops: CDR1 MGHRA, CDR2 YSYEKL. V dropped 0 bases and J dropped 2; count of bases not matched to a gene: 5. This chain's CDR3 is CASSQETSAFTDTQYF. Written as DNA, the CDR3 is TGCGCCAGCAGCCAAGAAACTAGCGCTTTCACAGATACGCAGTATTTT.

The chain links TRBV7-7 to TRBJ2-7; 7 bases fit TRBD1. The length of the CDR3 is 13 residues. Germline V gene data show CDR1 as SSHAT and CDR2 as FNYEAQ (reference sequence). The J segment lost 7 bases and the V segment lost 6 bases, leaving 9 bases of the junction unmatched. CDR3 protein: CASSPGQDGEQYF. The CDR3 DNA follows: TGTGCCAGCAGTCCCGGACAGGACGGGGAGCAGTACTTC.

The V call is TRBV27, the J call TRBJ2-7, with TRBD2 matching over 8 bases. The length of the CDR3 is 14 residues. CDR1 is MNHEY and CDR2 is SMNVEV in the germline V gene (reference sequence). V gave up 7 bases and J gave up 3 bases; unmatched junction bases: 8. CDR3 bases: TGTGCCAGCAATTCAGCGGGAGTAGGCTACGAGCAGTACTTC. Translation: CASNSAGVGYEQYF.

The chain employs TRBV27 and TRBJ1-5; possibly TRBD1 for D (5 bases). The germline gives CDR1 MNHEY, CDR2 SMNVEV (reference sequence). Trimming took 2 bases from V and 4 from J, leaving 15 bases between them. The CDR3 covers 16 residues. This CDR3 is CASSLSAGILNQPQHF. Written as DNA, the CDR3 is TGTGCCAGCAGTTTAAGTGCAGGGATTCTAAATCAGCCCCAGCATTTT.

The V call is TRBV28, the J call TRBJ2-2, with TRBD2 matching over 11 bases. Germline V lookup: CDR1 MDHEN, CDR2 SYDVKM. With V trimmed by 5 bases and J by 1 base, 3 bases remained unmatched. CDR3 length: 16 amino acids. The CDR3 nucleotides are TGTGCCAGCAGTCTAGCGGGAGGATTGAACACCGGGGAGCTGTTTTTT. Translating it yields CASSLAGGLNTGELFF.

This CDR3 reads CASSELAGGPDTQYF. The CDR3 bases are TGTGCCAGCAGTGAACTAGCGGGGGGCCCAGATACGCAGTATTTT. The chain recombines TRBV6-1 with TRBJ2-3, with 11 bases fitting TRBD2. The germline gives CDR1 MNHNS, CDR2 SASEGT. The CDR3 extends over 15 amino acids. V lost 2 bases to trimming and J lost 4 bases; unmatched junction nucleotides: 2.

The chain carries TRBV27 and TRBJ2-7, with D unresolved. Trimming left V 2 bases short and J 2 bases short, with 13 bases between. There are 15 residues in the CDR3. CDR1 and CDR2 (germline): MNHEY, SMNVEV (reference sequence). The CDR3 bases are TGTGCCAGCAGTTTAAGGCCTGACCGTGCCTACGAGCAGTACTTC. It codes for CASSLRPDRAYEQYF.

V gene TRBV27 combines with J gene TRBJ2-3; D possibly matches TRBD1 or TRBD2 (5 bases each). The CDR3 is 14 amino acids. Trimming took 6 bases from V and 3 from J, leaving 13 bases between them. CDR1 and CDR2 from the germline V gene are MNHEY and SMNVEV (reference sequence). The CDR3 sequence is CASSTGTRTDTQYF. The CDR3 DNA sequence: TGTGCCAGCAGCACCGGGACCCGGACAGATACGCAGTATTTT.

The V and J genes are TRBV10-1 and TRBJ1-1, with unresolved D. V was cut by 0 bases and J by 4 bases, with 6 bases left in between. Germline values: CDR1 WNHNN, CDR2 SYGVQD (reference sequence). CDR3 length: 13 amino acids. The CDR3 loop is CASSESLPTEAFF. In DNA form, the CDR3 reads TGCGCCAGCAGTGAGTCTCTGCCCACTGAAGCTTTCTTT.

This clone was counted a single time. The CDR3 DNA follows: TGTGCCAGCAGCTTGGTCCCGGGGGGAGCACGGTCACCCCTCCACTTT. Protein: CASSLVPGGARSPLHF. The J gene is TRBJ1-6, the V gene TRBV5-4, with a possible D match to TRBD1 (5 bases). This CDR3 contains 16 residues. Germline CDR1 and CDR2: SGHNT and YYREEE (reference sequence). Trimming removed 0 bases at V and 10 bases at J, with 17 bases between.

The rearrangement uses TRBV19 and TRBJ2-3; D gene ambiguous. Trimming removed 6 bases at V and 4 bases at J, with 8 bases between. The CDR3 has 12 residues. CDR1 and CDR2 (germline): LNHDA, SQIVND (reference sequence). DNA of the CDR3: TGTGCCAGTAGAGACGAGGCAGATACGCAGTATTTT. This codes for CASRDEADTQYF.

This sequence joins TRBV2 and TRBJ1-2, with D possibly matching TRBD1 (5 bases). CDR1 and CDR2 from the germline V gene are SNHLY and FYNNEI. Trimming stripped 8 bases from V and 12 bases from J, with 19 bases between. The CDR3 spans 12 residues. This CDR3 reads CASVPGYRSNTF. In nucleotides, the CDR3 is TGTGCCAGCGTGCCGGGATACAGGTCTAACACCTTC. Together with reference TRBV2 and TRBJ1-2, the CDR3 gives the full variable domain: EPEVTQTPSHQVTQMGQEVILRCVPISNHLYFYWYRQILGQKVEFLVSFYNNEISEKSEIFDDQFSVERPDGSNFTLKIRSTKLEDSAMYFCASVPGYRSNTFGSGTRLTVV.

This clone appeared a single time. The chain combines TRBV7-3 with TRBJ2-1, with TRBD2 matching 8 bases. The CDR3 totals 16 residues. V dropped 1 base and J dropped 9; count of bases not matched to a gene: 11. CDR1 and CDR2 from the germline V gene are SGHTA and FQGTGA. CDR3 loop: CASSLNGGLVRSEQFF. The CDR3 DNA reads as TGTGCCAGCAGCTTAAATGGGGGACTAGTGCGTAGTGAGCAGTTCTTC.

The rearrangement links TRBV19 to TRBJ2-1; TRBD2 might be the D (5 bases). Looked up from germline, CDR1 is LNHDA and CDR2 is SQIVND (reference sequence). The CDR3 has 15 residues. Trimming took 3 bases from V and 5 from J, leaving 14 bases between them. This chain's CDR3 is CASSIPQRADNEQFF. The CDR3 DNA is TGTGCCAGTAGTATCCCCCAGAGGGCCGACAATGAGCAGTTCTTC.

V gene TRBV2 combines with J gene TRBJ2-7, with D possibly being TRBD1 (6 bases). Germline V gene lookup returns CDR1 SNHLY and CDR2 FYNNEI. Deletions cut 8 bases from V and 4 bases from J, with 15 bases between. The CDR3 is 13 residues long. The CDR3 nucleotides are TGTGCCAGCTCTGGGGGCGCGTCTTACGAGCAGTACGTC. The encoded protein is CASSGGASYEQYV.

The rearrangement joins TRBV6-5 to TRBJ1-1, with 7 bases lining up with TRBD1. CDR1 and CDR2 (germline): MNHEY, SVGAGI. The CDR3 is 15 residues long. Trimming cost V 0 bases and J 4 bases; bases outside gene matches: 5. The CDR3 loop reads CASSYSKGAVTEAFF. Here the CDR3 DNA reads TGTGCCAGCAGTTACTCGAAGGGGGCTGTCACTGAAGCTTTCTTT.

The chain joins TRBV5-1 to TRBJ1-2, with 12 nucleotides matching TRBD1. V gave up 6 bases and J gave up 8 bases; unmatched junction bases: 11. The CDR3 totals 15 residues. From germline, CDR1 is SGHRS and CDR2 YFSETQ. CDR3 loop: CASTTGTGGIKGYTF. CDR3 nucleotides: TGCGCCAGCACTACCGGGACAGGGGGCATTAAGGGCTACACCTTC.